This entry is about one T cell receptor beta chain. Original handling: It was from reference gene primer amplification that nucleated cell counts were estimated. Profiling relied on immunoSEQ multiplex PCR, and the TCRdb table lists in-frame clones only, not all of them. V and J calls and clone size come straight from that table; D and trimming were deduced from the DNA. The table records about 280,000 clones, roughly 86% of them present only once. This record comes from a study of blood T cell repertoires in COVID-19. Germline V gives CDR1 LNHDA, CDR2 SQIVND (reference sequence). CDR3 length: 15 residues. The V and J ends lost 3 bases and 0 bases respectively, with 9 bases between them.

The sample was peripheral blood. The TCR was taken from a man between 18 and 35 years old with active or convalescent COVID-19. The chain uses TRBV19 and TRBJ2-1; D gene ambiguous. In DNA form, the CDR3 reads TGTGCCAGTAGTATTGGGCAGATCTCCTACAATGAGCAGTTCTTC. This sequence encodes CASSIGQISYNEQFF.